Included here is one T cell receptor beta chain sequence, with context. The germline gene is not matched at one end of the junction; a read error may be the cause. This CDR3 contains 12 residues. From germline, CDR1 is SGHTA and CDR2 FQGNSA. The data belong to a study of T cells in Graves' hyperthyroidism and ophthalmopathy. Researchers took RNA transcripts and amplified the TCR beta CDR3 regions from them. The primer set for the first-round RT-PCR of the TCR CDR3 was HTBI. Each CDR3 protein gets one entry after TCRdb re-called the multiplex PCR reads with MiXCR. The data hold 600,000 to 900,000 distinct CDR3 sequences, with about 17% observed a single time.

Sequencing was carried out using blood. The TCR sequence derives from a man aged 18 to 35 with Graves' hyperthyroidism. This chain connects TRBV7-2 to TRBJ2-2; 8 bases align to TRBD1. The CDR3 loop is CASSLGTSGQVF. The CDR3 region has the DNA TGTGCCAGCAGCTTAGGTACCTCGGGACAGGTTTTT.